A selection of T cell receptor beta chains follows, all from one sample in a study of blood T cell repertoires in COVID-19. The method was immunoSEQ multiplex PCR; TCRdb's version includes in-frame clones alone and lacks a portion of them. The sample lists tens of thousands of clones; approximately 90% were seen once. Sequences were obtained from peripheral blood. The receptors stem from a man in his sixties or seventies with active or convalescent COVID-19. The CDR3 runs from the conserved cysteine through the conserved F or W. A D gene is named only where the DNA matches it firmly. Size values are once, few and many counts, or a class for expanded clones, and some rows have none.

D,J,V,size,DNA,CDR3
TRBD1,TRBJ1-6,TRBV5-1,NA,TGCGCCAGCAGCCCGGGACAGGGTTTGAGTTCACCCCTCCACTTT,CASSPGQGLSSPLHF
TRBD1,TRBJ1-2,TRBV14,NA,TGTGCCAGCAGCCAAGGGACAGGGGGCCAAAGCTATGGCTACACCTTC,CASSQGTGGQSYGYTF
NA,TRBJ1-2,TRBV7-9,NA,TGTGCCAGCAGCCCGGGTCACTATGGCTACACCTTC,CASSPGHYGYTF
TRBD1,TRBJ1-1,TRBV2,NA,TGTGCCAGCAGGGGACAGGGGGCGCCGTTTGTCCCTGAAGCTTTCTTT,CASRGQGAPFVPEAFF
TRBD1,TRBJ2-7,TRBV5-1,NA,TGCGCCAGCAGCTTGGTATCATCCCCCAGGGGGTCCTACGAGCAGTACTTC,CASSLVSSPRGSYEQYF
TRBD1,TRBJ2-1,TRBV19,NA,TGTGCCAGTAGTATCGAGACAGGGGGAATTTCTGATGAGCAGTTCTTC,CASSIETGGISDEQFF
NA,TRBJ1-3,TRBV9,NA,TGTGCCAGCAGCGCGCAGGGAAGCACCATATATTTT,CASSAQGSTIYF
TRBD1,TRBJ1-2,TRBV19,NA,TGTGCCAGTAGTGTTGACAGGGGAGGTGGCTACACCTTC,CASSVDRGGGYTF
NA,TRBJ2-3,TRBV3-1/TRBV3-2,once,TGTGCCAGCAGCCAAATGGCTACAGATACGCAGTATTTT,CASSQMATDTQYF
NA,TRBJ2-7,TRBV6-5,NA,TGTGCCAGCAGTCCAATCGACAGTAGCTACGAGCAGTACTTC,CASSPIDSSYEQYF
TRBD1,TRBJ2-1,TRBV7-3,NA,TGTGCCAGCAGCCCGCAGGGGACAGGGGGCCATGAGCAGTTCTTC,CASSPQGTGGHEQFF
NA,TRBJ1-1,TRBV5-1,NA,TGCGCCAGCAGCTTGGTTCGCCAGGGGACTGAAGCTTTCTTT,CASSLVRQGTEAFF
TRBD1,TRBJ1-2,TRBV6-5,NA,TGTGCCAGCAGTTACGGGCAGGGGGCAAGGTATGGCTACACCTTC,CASSYGQGARYGYTF
TRBD2,TRBJ2-1,TRBV4-1,NA,TGCGCCAGCAGCCGCCCAGAGGGACTAGCGGGAGGTCGTTTCTCCTACAATGAGCAGTTCTTC,CASSRPEGLAGGRFSYNEQFF
TRBD1,TRBJ2-5,TRBV11-3,NA,TGTGCCAGCAGCTTCGGAGGGACAGGGGGTAGCCAAGAGACCCAGTACTTC,CASSFGGTGGSQETQYF
TRBD2,TRBJ2-2,TRBV5-4,NA,TGTGCCAGCAGCTCAGGACTAGCGAAGAACACCGGGGAGCTGTTTTTT,CASSSGLAKNTGELFF
TRBD2,TRBJ2-7,TRBV6-2/TRBV6-3,NA,TGTGCCAGCAGTGACCGCGGGAGTTTCGACGAGCAGTACTTC,CASSDRGSFDEQYF
TRBD1,TRBJ2-1,TRBV9,medium-sized,TGTGCCAGCAGCGTAGAGGACAGGGGCAATGAGCAGTTCTTC,CASSVEDRGNEQFF
TRBD2,TRBJ2-1,TRBV6-2/TRBV6-3,NA,TGTGCCAGCAGTTATGATCGGCGGGGGAGTAATGAGCAGTTCTTC,CASSYDRRGSNEQFF
NA,TRBJ2-1,TRBV3-1/TRBV3-2,NA,TGTGCCAGCAGTCTCACAGGGAATGAGCAGTTCTTC,CASSLTGNEQFF
TRBD1,TRBJ2-7,TRBV24-1,NA,TGTGCCACCAGTGATTCGGGACAGGGACTCTCCTACGAGCAGTACTTC,CATSDSGQGLSYEQYF
NA,TRBJ1-2,TRBV7-9,NA,TGTGCCAGCAGCCCCCGCAGCTATGGCTACACCTTC,CASSPRSYGYTF
NA,TRBJ1-3,TRBV9,NA,TGTGCCAGCAGCGTATCAGGGTCCGGAAACACCATATATTTT,CASSVSGSGNTIYF
NA,TRBJ1-5,TRBV15,NA,TGTGCCACCAGCCTAATCAGGGCGGGCAATCAGCCCCAGCATTTT,CATSLIRAGNQPQHF
NA,TRBJ2-7,TRBV20-1,NA,TGCAGTGCTAGTGCACTGCGGGAGCAGTACTTC,CSASALREQYF
NA,TRBJ2-7,TRBV7-2,NA,TGTGCCAGCAGCCCCGGGGGTTCATCCTACGAGCAGTACTTC,CASSPGGSSYEQYF
TRBD2,TRBJ2-3,TRBV5-1,NA,TGCGCCAGCTTGAGGGGACTAGCGGGAGGTGGAGATACGCAGTATTTT,CASLRGLAGGGDTQYF
NA,TRBJ2-1,TRBV5-4,NA,TGTGCCAGCAGCCTGGGCGGGCGGGCGATCAATGAGCAGTTCTTC,CASSLGGRAINEQFF
TRBD1,TRBJ2-5,TRBV5-4,NA,TGTGCCAGCAGCGGGACAGGGGTAGAGACCCAGTACTTC,CASSGTGVETQYF
TRBD2,TRBJ2-3,TRBV19,NA,TGTGCAACAGCGGGACTCACAGATACGCAGTATTTT,CATAGLTDTQYF
TRBD2,TRBJ2-1,TRBV4-1,NA,TGCGCCAGCAGCCAAGGCCGGGGACTAGTTGGGTCTGAGCAGTTCTTC,CASSQGRGLVGSEQFF
NA,TRBJ2-7,TRBV30,NA,TGTGCCTGGAATGGGGGCTCACATCCCTACGAGCAGTACTTC,CAWNGGSHPYEQYF
TRBD2,TRBJ2-5,TRBV3-1/TRBV3-2,NA,TGTGCCAGCAGCCTGATGACTAGCTCCGTGACCCAGTACTTC,CASSLMTSSVTQYF
NA,TRBJ2-7,TRBV27,NA,TGTGCCAGCAGCCTCCGGGTCGCCTACGAGCAGTACTTC,CASSLRVAYEQYF
TRBD2,TRBJ2-2,TRBV2,NA,TGTGCCAGCAGTGGAAATAGCGGGATGACCGGGGAGCTGTTTTTT,CASSGNSGMTGELFF
TRBD1,TRBJ1-1,TRBV7-9,once,TGTGCCAGCAGTCCACAGGGGGGAATCACTGAAGCTTTCTTT,CASSPQGGITEAFF
TRBD2,TRBJ2-1,TRBV7-9,NA,TGTGCCAGCAGCCCCAGGCGGGAGAGCTCCTACAATGAGCAGTTCTTC,CASSPRRESSYNEQFF
TRBD2,TRBJ2-1,TRBV7-9,NA,TGTGCCAGCAGCTTAGAGGGACTAGCGGGCCACAATGAGCAGTTCTTC,CASSLEGLAGHNEQFF
TRBD1,TRBJ1-5,TRBV10-3,NA,TGTGCCATCAGGGCCGGACAGGGACTAAATCAGCCCCAGCATTTT,CAIRAGQGLNQPQHF
NA,TRBJ1-5,TRBV6-5,NA,TGTGCCAGCAGACGACAGCACAATCAGCCCCAGCATTTT,CASRRQHNQPQHF
NA,TRBJ1-5,TRBV10-3,NA,TGTGCCATCAGTGAGTTTACAGGATTCAATCAGCCCCAGCATTTT,CAISEFTGFNQPQHF
NA,TRBJ2-1,TRBV11-2,NA,TGTGCCAGCAGCTTAGAGGGCAGGTACAATGAGCAGTTCTTC,CASSLEGRYNEQFF
NA,TRBJ2-3,TRBV6-1,NA,TGTGCCAGCAGTGAAGCGAGTCTAGTAGGTACGCAGTATTTT,CASSEASLVGTQYF
NA,TRBJ1-6,TRBV6-4,NA,TGTGCCAGCAGTGACTTTTGCAGCTATAATTCACCCCTCCACTTT,CASSDFCSYNSPLHF